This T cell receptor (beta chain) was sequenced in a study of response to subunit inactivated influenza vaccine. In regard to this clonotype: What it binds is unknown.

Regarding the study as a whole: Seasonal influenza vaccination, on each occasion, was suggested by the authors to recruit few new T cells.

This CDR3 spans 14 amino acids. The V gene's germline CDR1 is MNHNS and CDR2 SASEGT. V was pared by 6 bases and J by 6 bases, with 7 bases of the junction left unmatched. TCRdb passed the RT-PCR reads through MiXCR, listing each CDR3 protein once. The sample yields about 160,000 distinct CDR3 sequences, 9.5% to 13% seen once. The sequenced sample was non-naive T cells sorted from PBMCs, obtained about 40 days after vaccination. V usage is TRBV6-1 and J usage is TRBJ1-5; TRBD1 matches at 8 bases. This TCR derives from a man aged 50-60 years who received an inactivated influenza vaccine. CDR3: CASRRTGNGQPQHF. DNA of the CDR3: TGTGCCAGCAGACGGACAGGGAATGGTCAGCCCCAGCATTTT.